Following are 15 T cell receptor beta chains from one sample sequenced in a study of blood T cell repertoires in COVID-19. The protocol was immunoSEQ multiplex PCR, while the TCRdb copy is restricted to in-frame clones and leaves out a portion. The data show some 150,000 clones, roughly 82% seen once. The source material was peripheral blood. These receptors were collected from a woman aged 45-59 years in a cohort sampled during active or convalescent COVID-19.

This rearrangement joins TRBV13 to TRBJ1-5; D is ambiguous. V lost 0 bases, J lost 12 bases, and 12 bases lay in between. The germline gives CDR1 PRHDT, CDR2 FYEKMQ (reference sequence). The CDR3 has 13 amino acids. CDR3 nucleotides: TGTGCCAGCAGCTTAGGGCGGGAGGTGGGCCAGCATTTT. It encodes CASSLGREVGQHF.

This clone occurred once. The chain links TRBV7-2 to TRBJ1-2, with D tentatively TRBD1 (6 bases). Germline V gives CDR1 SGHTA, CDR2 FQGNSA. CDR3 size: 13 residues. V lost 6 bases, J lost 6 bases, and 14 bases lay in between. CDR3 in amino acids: CASRETGLNGYTF. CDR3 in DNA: TGTGCCAGCAGAGAAACAGGGCTGAATGGCTACACCTTC.

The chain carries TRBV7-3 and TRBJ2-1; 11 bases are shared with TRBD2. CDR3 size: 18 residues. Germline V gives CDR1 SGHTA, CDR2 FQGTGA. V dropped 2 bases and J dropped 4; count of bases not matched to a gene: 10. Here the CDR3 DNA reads TGTGCCAGCAGCTTACTAGCGGGGGGAGTCGGAGCGTACAATGAGCAGTTCTTC. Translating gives CASSLLAGGVGAYNEQFF.

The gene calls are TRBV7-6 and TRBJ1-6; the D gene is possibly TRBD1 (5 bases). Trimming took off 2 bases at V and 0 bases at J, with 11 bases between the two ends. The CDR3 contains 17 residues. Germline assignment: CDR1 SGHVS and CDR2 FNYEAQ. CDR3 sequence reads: CASSLTAGTSYNSPLHF. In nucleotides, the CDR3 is TGTGCCAGCAGCTTAACGGCGGGGACCTCCTATAATTCACCCCTCCACTTT.

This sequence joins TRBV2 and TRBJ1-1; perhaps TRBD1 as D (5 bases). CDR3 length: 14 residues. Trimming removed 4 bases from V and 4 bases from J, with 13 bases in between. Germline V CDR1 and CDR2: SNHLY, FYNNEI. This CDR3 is CASSGNQGGTEAFF. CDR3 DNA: TGTGCCAGCAGTGGAAATCAGGGAGGCACTGAAGCTTTCTTT.

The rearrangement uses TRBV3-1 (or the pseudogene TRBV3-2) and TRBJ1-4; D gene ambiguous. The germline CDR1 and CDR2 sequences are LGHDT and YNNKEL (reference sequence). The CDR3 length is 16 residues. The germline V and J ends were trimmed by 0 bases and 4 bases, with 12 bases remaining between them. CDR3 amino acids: CASSQDEGLSNEKLFF. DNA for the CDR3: TGTGCCAGCAGCCAAGATGAAGGACTGAGTAATGAAAAACTGTTTTTT.

This CDR3 reads CASSVEAWTGSVDGYTF. DNA for the CDR3: TGTGCCAGCAGCGTAGAAGCGTGGACAGGGAGCGTGGATGGCTACACCTTC. This sequence joins TRBV9 and TRBJ1-2, with 8 nucleotides matching TRBD1. Germline-derived CDR1 and CDR2 are SGDLS and YYNGEE. This CDR3 is 17 amino acids long. The junction had 13 bases not matched to a gene; V was cut back by 0 bases and J by 6 bases.

The chain's CDR3 is CAISADREVYGYTF. The CDR3 region has the DNA TGTGCCATCAGTGCCGACAGGGAGGTTTATGGCTACACCTTC. The gene calls are TRBV10-3 and TRBJ1-2; 7 nucleotides align to TRBD1. CDR1 is ENHRY and CDR2 is SYGVKD in the germline V gene. The V gene end was trimmed by 4 bases and the J gene end by 5 bases; junction bases not matched to a gene: 7. The CDR3 contains 14 residues.

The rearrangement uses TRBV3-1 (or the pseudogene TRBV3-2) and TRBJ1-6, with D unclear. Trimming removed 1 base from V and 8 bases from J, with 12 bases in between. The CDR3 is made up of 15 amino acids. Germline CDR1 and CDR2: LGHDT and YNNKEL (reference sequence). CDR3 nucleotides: TGTGCCAGCAGCCAAGCCTACACAGTGGATTCACCCCTCCACTTT. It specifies CASSQAYTVDSPLHF.

For the CDR3, the DNA is TGTGCCAGCAGCAAAGGTGGGACTCCGGGCGAGCAGTACTTC. Residues: CASSKGGTPGEQYF. The V call is TRBV21-1, the J call TRBJ2-7; no DNA check was done on the table's D call, TRBD2. TRBV21-1 is flagged as a pseudogene. The CDR3 loop spans 14 amino acids.

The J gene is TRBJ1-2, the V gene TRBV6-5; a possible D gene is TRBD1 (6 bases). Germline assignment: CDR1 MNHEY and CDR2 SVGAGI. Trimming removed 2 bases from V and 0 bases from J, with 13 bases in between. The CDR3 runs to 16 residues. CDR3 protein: CASSYVRGKANYGYTF. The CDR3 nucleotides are TGTGCCAGCAGTTACGTCAGGGGTAAAGCTAACTATGGCTACACCTTC.

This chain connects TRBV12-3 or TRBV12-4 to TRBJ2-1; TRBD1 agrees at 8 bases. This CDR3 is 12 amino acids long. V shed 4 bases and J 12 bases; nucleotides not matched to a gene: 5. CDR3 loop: CASSSDRVRQFF. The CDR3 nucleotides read TGTGCCAGCAGTTCGGACAGGGTTCGGCAGTTCTTC.

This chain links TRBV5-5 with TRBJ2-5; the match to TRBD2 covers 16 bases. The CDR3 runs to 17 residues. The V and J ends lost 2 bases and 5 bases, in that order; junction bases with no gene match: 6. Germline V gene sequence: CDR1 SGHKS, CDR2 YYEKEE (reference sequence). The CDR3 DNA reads TGTGCCAGCAGCTTCGGGACTAGCGGGGGGGCCATCGAGACCCAGTACTTC. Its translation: CASSFGTSGGAIETQYF.

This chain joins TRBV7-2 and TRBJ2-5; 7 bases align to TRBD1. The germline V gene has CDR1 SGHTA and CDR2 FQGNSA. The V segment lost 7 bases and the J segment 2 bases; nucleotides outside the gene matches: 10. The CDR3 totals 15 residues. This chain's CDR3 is CASTSRDSAQETQYF. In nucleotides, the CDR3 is TGTGCCAGCACCTCCCGGGACAGCGCTCAAGAGACCCAGTACTTC.

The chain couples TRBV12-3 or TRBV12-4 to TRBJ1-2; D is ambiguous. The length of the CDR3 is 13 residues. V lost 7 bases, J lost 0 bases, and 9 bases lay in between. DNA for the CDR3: TGTGCCAGCATGCCGAGAGCTAACTATGGCTACACCTTC. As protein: CASMPRANYGYTF.